The 22 T cell receptor beta chains presented below share a single source sample, sequenced in a study of Graves' ophthalmopathy and Graves' hyperthyroidism. Amplified TCR beta CDR3 regions were obtained using RNA transcripts as template. RT-PCR with HTBI primers came first, then second-round multiplex PCR. Each CDR3 protein gets one entry after TCRdb re-called the multiplex PCR reads with MiXCR. This table holds 400,000 to 500,000 distinct CDR3 sequences, under 25% found once. Specimen: peripheral blood. The source is a woman aged 18-29 years with stable Graves' hyperthyroidism.

Ten or more counts support this clonotype. The chain employs TRBV29-1 and TRBJ2-5; TRBD2 matches at 8 bases. The CDR3 extends over 16 amino acids. J was trimmed by 4 bases and V by 2 bases; bases with no gene match: 12. Per germline, CDR1 SQVTM and CDR2 ANQGSEA. CDR3 residues: CSVELAGTGNRETQYF. CDR3 nucleotide sequence: TGCAGCGTTGAACTAGCGGGCACGGGAAACCGAGAGACCCAGTACTTC. Looking up the rest from reference TRBV29-1 and TRBJ2-5 gives the full variable domain: SAVISQKPSRDICQRGTSLTIQCQVDSQVTMMFWYRQQPGQSLTLIATANQGSEATYESGFVIDKFPISRPNLTFSTLTVSNMSPEDSSIYLCSVELAGTGNRETQYFGPGTRLLVL.

This clonotype was recorded at least ten times. The chain couples TRBV6-1 to TRBJ2-7; D gene unclear. Trimming removed 0 bases from V and 0 bases from J, with 18 bases in between. In germline, CDR1 is MNHNS, CDR2 SASEGT. The CDR3 covers 18 residues. CDR3 in amino acids: CASSEADYSQAGSYEQYF. The CDR3 DNA reads as TGTGCCAGCAGTGAAGCAGATTACAGCCAAGCTGGCTCCTACGAGCAGTACTTC.

The table lists this clonotype with many counts. This chain uses TRBV30 with TRBJ1-1; no clear D. Germline V gene data show CDR1 as GTSNPN and CDR2 as SVGIG (reference sequence). Trimming stripped 1 base from V and 9 bases from J, with 21 bases between. This CDR3 comprises 15 residues. The CDR3 region has the DNA TGTGCCTGGAGTGGGGGAGACCGGGCAGATGTCCAAGCTTTCTTT. Translated: CAWSGGDRADVQAFF.

A note on this clonotype: The junction departs from the called germline gene at one end, perhaps through a read error. The genes are TRBV29-1 and TRBJ2-7; 9 bases map to TRBD1. Germline CDR1 is SQVTM and CDR2 is ANQGSEA. The CDR3 consists of 13 residues. The CDR3 sequence: CSVTGQGWYDQYF. The CDR3 DNA reads as TGCAGCGTCACTGGACAGGGGTGGTACGATCAGTACTTC.

V and J are TRBV27 and TRBJ2-5; D ambiguous. This CDR3 has 13 amino acids. Trimming pared 4 bases from V and 6 bases from J, leaving 12 bases between. Germline V lookup: CDR1 MNHEY, CDR2 SMNVEV (reference sequence). As DNA, the CDR3 is TGTGCCAGCAGTTCTTGGACGGGCCAGACCCAGTACTTC. It specifies CASSSWTGQTQYF.

V usage is TRBV2 and J usage is TRBJ1-1; no definite D call. Between the trimmed V and J ends, which lost 11 bases and 0 bases, there was a span of 13 bases. The CDR3 is 13 amino acids. Germline loops: CDR1 SNHLY, CDR2 FYNNEI. The CDR3 DNA follows: TGTGCCGACAAACAGTTCATGAACACTGAAGCTTTCTTT. It is translated as CADKQFMNTEAFF. The whole variable domain, remainder taken from reference TRBV2 and TRBJ1-1, is EPEVTQTPSHQVTQMGQEVILRCVPISNHLYFYWYRQILGQKVEFLVSFYNNEISEKSEIFDDQFSVERPDGSNFTLKIRSTKLEDSAMYFCADKQFMNTEAFFGQGTRLTVV.

The chain links TRBV4-1 to TRBJ1-6, with 7 bases matching TRBD1. This CDR3 contains 16 residues. Germline V lookup: CDR1 MGHRA, CDR2 YSYEKL. J was trimmed by 3 bases and V by 4 bases; bases with no gene match: 6. The CDR3 sequence: CASSRTGTDYNSPLHF. CDR3 nucleotides: TGCGCCAGCAGCCGAACCGGGACAGACTATAATTCACCCCTCCACTTT.

This clonotype was counted ten times or more. The V and J genes are TRBV12-3 or TRBV12-4 and TRBJ2-2; D is uncertain. Trimming took off 6 bases at V and 6 bases at J, with 5 bases between the two ends. The CDR3 spans 11 residues. CDR3 coding DNA: TGTGCCAGCAGCGGGTCCGGGGAGCTGTTTTTT. Its protein is CASSGSGELFF.

This clonotype was seen more than once but under ten times. V and J are TRBV4-1 and TRBJ2-5; D is perhaps TRBD2 (5 bases). Germline CDR1 is MGHRA and CDR2 is YSYEKL. The CDR3 spans 14 residues. The V and J ends lost 8 bases and 3 bases respectively, with 16 bases between them. CDR3 amino acids: CASSPIGSEETQYF. The CDR3 DNA reads TGCGCCAGCTCGCCAATAGGGAGTGAAGAGACCCAGTACTTC.

The table lists this clonotype with many counts. The genes are TRBV7-9 and TRBJ1-2; D remains ambiguous. The CDR3 has 16 residues. Trimming took off 1 base at V and 7 bases at J, with 19 bases between the two ends. Germline V lookup: CDR1 SEHNR, CDR2 FQNEAQ (reference sequence). CDR3 in amino acids: CASSLGKLLVTVGYTF. The CDR3, as DNA: TGTGCCAGCAGCTTAGGAAAACTCCTCGTCACGGTTGGCTACACCTTC.

The sample holds many counts of this clonotype. The chain combines TRBV6-5 with TRBJ1-1, with unresolved D. Trimming removed 7 bases at V and 2 bases at J, with 5 bases between. CDR3 length equals 11 residues. In germline, CDR1 is MNHEY, CDR2 SVGAGI. CDR3 nucleotide sequence: TGTGCCAGCAATCACAACACTGAAGCTTTCTTT. Its translation: CASNHNTEAFF.

There are a few counts of this clonotype. The CDR3 loop is CAWSRLQSYEQYF. The CDR3 bases are TGTGCCTGGAGTAGACTACAGTCCTACGAGCAGTACTTC. J is TRBJ2-7 and V is TRBV30; TRBD2 might be the D (5 bases). Germline CDR1 GTSNPN, CDR2 SVGIG (reference sequence). Trimming cost V 2 bases and J 1 base, with 9 bases left between them. The CDR3 consists of 13 residues.

Regarding this clonotype: This CDR3 is missing its conserved last phenylalanine or tryptophan, likely due to a read error. CDR3: CASSLADRNIQYL. The CDR3 DNA reads TGTGCCAGCAGTTTAGCGGACAGGAACATTCAGTACTTA. The chain is built from TRBV12-3 or TRBV12-4 and TRBJ2-4; 7 positions agree with TRBD1. V gave up 0 bases and J gave up 7 bases; unmatched junction bases: 0. The CDR3 covers 13 residues.

In this sample, this clonotype turned up many times. V and J are TRBV24-1 and TRBJ1-5, with D maybe TRBD1 (6 bases). Germline V gene data show CDR1 as KGHDR and CDR2 as SFDVKD. V was clipped by 4 bases and J by 4 bases, with 22 bases between them. The CDR3 extends over 18 amino acids. The CDR3: CATSDPREGGRVNQPQHF. Here the CDR3 DNA reads TGTGCCACCAGTGACCCCAGGGAGGGGGGCAGGGTGAATCAGCCCCAGCATTTT.

This clonotype was observed at least ten times. The chain employs TRBV7-9 and TRBJ1-2; D gene uncertain. Trimming cost V 3 bases and J 1 base, with 6 bases left between them. Germline CDR1 is SEHNR and CDR2 is FQNEAQ (reference sequence). This CDR3 comprises 13 residues. The CDR3 DNA reads TGTGCCAGCAGCTTCCTACTTAACTATGGCTACACCTTC. This codes for CASSFLLNYGYTF.

This clonotype showed up just once. The chain recombines TRBV10-3 with TRBJ1-1, with 8 bases identical to TRBD1. CDR3 size: 14 residues. With 4 bases clipped from V and 1 base from J, the junction kept 2 bases outside the gene matches. CDR1 and CDR2 from the germline V gene are ENHRY and SYGVKD. CDR3 residues: CAISVDRGNTEAFF. The CDR3 bases are TGTGCCATCAGTGTTGACAGGGGGAACACTGAAGCTTTCTTT.

This clonotype was detected many times. This sequence joins TRBV9 and TRBJ1-1; maybe TRBD1 (5 bases). The V and J ends lost 8 bases and 0 bases respectively, with 11 bases between them. Germline V gene sequence: CDR1 SGDLS, CDR2 YYNGEE. This CDR3 is 13 amino acids long. In DNA, the CDR3 is TGTGCCAGTTCGACAGATTTGAACACTGAAGCTTTCTTT. Protein: CASSTDLNTEAFF. Complete variable domain (other parts from reference TRBV9 and TRBJ1-1): DSGVTQTPKHLITATGQRVTLRCSPRSGDLSVYWYQQSLDQGLQFLIQYYNGEERAKGNILERFSAQQFPDLHSELNLSSLELGDSALYFCASSTDLNTEAFFGQGTRLTVV.

This chain uses TRBV11-2 with TRBJ1-2; unclear D gene. V was clipped by 3 bases and J by 4 bases, with 9 bases between them. Germline-derived CDR1 and CDR2 are SGHAT and FQNNGV. The CDR3 consists of 13 residues. CDR3 DNA: TGTGCCAGCAGCTTCGGTCAGTTCTATGGCTACACCTTC. Translating it yields CASSFGQFYGYTF.

In its sample, this clonotype was seen a few times. The chain carries TRBV18 and TRBJ2-7; D is perhaps TRBD2 (5 bases). The CDR3 is made up of 13 amino acids. V was pared by 5 bases and J by 4 bases, with 12 bases between. Germline V gives CDR1 KGHSH, CDR2 LQKENI. The CDR3 region has the DNA TGTGCCAGCTCAGAGGGCAGCTTATACGAGCAGTACTTC. It is translated as CASSEGSLYEQYF.

This clonotype has at least ten counts. CDR3 protein: CASTRLGRDDGEQYF. The CDR3 nucleotides are TGTGCCAGCACCCGCCTCGGCAGGGATGACGGCGAGCAGTACTTC. The chain combines TRBV6-5 with TRBJ2-7, with D perhaps TRBD1 (5 bases). Germline values: CDR1 MNHEY, CDR2 SVGAGI. Trimming cost V 7 bases and J 6 bases, with 22 bases left between them. The CDR3 totals 15 residues.

Note on this clonotype: This may be a read error: a much more frequent sequence differs by one nucleotide. The V and J genes are TRBV11-3 and TRBJ2-1; D gene ambiguous. The CDR3 is made up of 12 amino acids. The germline V gene encodes CDR1 SGHNT and CDR2 YENEEA. The CDR3 loop is CASSFGYNEKFF. The CDR3 DNA reads as TGTGCCAGCAGCTTCGGGTACAATGAGAAGTTCTTC.

This sequence joins TRBV12-3 or TRBV12-4 and TRBJ1-5, with D unclear. Between the trimmed V and J ends, which lost 6 bases and 3 bases, there was a span of 9 bases. The CDR3 covers 13 residues. For the CDR3, the DNA is TGTGCCAGCAGCGTTCGCCCCAATCAGCCCCAGCATTTT. Translation: CASSVRPNQPQHF.